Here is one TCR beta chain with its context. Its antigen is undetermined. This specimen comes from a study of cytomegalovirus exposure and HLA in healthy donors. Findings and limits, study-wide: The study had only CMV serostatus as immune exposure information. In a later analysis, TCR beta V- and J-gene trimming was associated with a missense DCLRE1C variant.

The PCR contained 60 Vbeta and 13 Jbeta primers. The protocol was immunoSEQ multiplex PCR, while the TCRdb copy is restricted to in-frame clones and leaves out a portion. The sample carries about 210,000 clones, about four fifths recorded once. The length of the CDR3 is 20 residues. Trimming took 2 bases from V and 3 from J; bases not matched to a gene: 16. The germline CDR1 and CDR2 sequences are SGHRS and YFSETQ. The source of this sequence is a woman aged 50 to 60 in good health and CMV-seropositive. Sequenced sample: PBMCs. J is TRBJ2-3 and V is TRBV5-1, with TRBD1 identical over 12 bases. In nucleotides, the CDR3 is TGCGCCAGCAGCTTAGTACCGGGACAGGGGGCCCCCACGGGGACAGATACGCAGTATTTT. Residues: CASSLVPGQGAPTGTDTQYF.